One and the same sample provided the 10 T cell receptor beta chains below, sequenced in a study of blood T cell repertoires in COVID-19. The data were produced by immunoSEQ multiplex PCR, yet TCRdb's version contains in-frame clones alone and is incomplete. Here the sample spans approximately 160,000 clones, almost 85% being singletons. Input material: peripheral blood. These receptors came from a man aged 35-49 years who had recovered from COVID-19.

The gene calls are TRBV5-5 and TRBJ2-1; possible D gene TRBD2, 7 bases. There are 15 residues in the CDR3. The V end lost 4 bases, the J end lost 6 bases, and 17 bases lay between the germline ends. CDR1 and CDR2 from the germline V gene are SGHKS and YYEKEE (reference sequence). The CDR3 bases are TGTGCCAGCAGCCTAGGGGGGGTTAAGGTCAATGAGCAGTTCTTC. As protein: CASSLGGVKVNEQFF. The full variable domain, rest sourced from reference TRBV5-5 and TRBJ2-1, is DAGVTQSPTHLIKTRGQQVTLRCSPISGHKSVSWYQQVLGQGPQFIFQYYEKEERGRGNFPDRFSARQFPNYSSELNVNALLLGDSALYLCASSLGGVKVNEQFFGPGTRLTVL.

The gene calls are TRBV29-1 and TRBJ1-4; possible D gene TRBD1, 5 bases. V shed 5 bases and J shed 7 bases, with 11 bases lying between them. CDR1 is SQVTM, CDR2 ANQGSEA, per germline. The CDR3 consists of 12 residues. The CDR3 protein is CSVYQGGEKLFF. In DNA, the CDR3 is TGCAGCGTTTATCAGGGCGGTGAAAAACTGTTTTTT.

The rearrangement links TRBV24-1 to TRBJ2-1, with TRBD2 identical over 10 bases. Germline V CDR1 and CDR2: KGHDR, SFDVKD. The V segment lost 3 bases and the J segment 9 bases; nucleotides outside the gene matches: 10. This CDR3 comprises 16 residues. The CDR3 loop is CATSDSGRGNSGEQFF. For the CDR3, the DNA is TGTGCCACCAGTGATAGCGGGAGGGGAAATTCTGGTGAGCAGTTCTTC.

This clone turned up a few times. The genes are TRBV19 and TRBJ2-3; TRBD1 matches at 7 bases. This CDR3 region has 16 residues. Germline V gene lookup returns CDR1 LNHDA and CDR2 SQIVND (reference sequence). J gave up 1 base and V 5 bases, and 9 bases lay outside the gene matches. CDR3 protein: CASSQNAGTGTDTQYF. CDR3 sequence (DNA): TGTGCCAGTAGTCAGAACGCCGGGACAGGCACAGATACGCAGTATTTT.

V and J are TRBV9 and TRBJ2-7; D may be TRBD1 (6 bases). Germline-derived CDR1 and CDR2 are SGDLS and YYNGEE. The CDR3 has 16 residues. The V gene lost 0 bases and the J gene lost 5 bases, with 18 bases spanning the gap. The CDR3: CASSVASGALGDEQYF. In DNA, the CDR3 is TGTGCCAGCAGCGTAGCTTCAGGGGCCCTCGGGGACGAGCAGTACTTC.

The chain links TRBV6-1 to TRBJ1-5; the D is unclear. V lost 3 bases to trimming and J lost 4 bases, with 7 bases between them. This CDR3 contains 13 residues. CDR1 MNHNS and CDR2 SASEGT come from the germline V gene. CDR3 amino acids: CASSDRFNQPQHF. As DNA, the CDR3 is TGTGCCAGCAGTGACAGGTTTAATCAGCCCCAGCATTTT.

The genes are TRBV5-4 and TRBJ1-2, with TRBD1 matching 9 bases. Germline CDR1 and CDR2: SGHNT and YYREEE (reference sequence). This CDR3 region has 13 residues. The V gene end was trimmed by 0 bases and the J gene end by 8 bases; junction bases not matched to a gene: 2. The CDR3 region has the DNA TGTGCCAGCAGCTTGGGGACAGGGGAAGGCTACACCTTC. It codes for CASSLGTGEGYTF.

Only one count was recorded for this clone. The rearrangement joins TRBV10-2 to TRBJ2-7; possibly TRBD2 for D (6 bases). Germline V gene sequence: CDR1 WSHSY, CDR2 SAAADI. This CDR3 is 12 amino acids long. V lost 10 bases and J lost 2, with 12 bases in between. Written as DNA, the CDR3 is TGCGCCACCCGAGGGAGGACCTACGAGCAGTACTTC. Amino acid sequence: CATRGRTYEQYF.

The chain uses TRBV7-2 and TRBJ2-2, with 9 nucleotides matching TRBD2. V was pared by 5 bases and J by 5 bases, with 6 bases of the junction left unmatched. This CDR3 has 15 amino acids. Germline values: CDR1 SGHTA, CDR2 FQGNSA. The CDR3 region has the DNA TGTGCCAGCAGCATGCGGGGGGGATGGACCGGGGAGCTGTTTTTT. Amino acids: CASSMRGGWTGELFF.

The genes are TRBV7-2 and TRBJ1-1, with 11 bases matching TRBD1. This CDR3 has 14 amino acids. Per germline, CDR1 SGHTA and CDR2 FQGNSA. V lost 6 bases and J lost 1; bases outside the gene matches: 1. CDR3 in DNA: TGTGCCAGCAGGGGGACAGGGGGGAACACTGAAGCTTTCTTT. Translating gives CASRGTGGNTEAFF.